This T cell receptor (beta chain) was captured by sequencing in a study of shared clonotypes between healthy human individuals. Background on the study: Donors, aged 18 to 49, were a couple of women and a few men. Each donor had three CD4 naive, three CD4 memory, two CD8 naive and one CD8 memory plate.

The repertoire was sequenced with immunoSEQ multiplex PCR; TCRdb's copy has only in-frame clones and lacks some. The table shows under 1,100,000 clones, with approximately 78% occurring only once. Trimming removed 0 bases from V and 3 bases from J, with 9 bases in between. CDR1 is SGHAT, CDR2 FQNNGV, per germline. The CDR3 has 14 amino acids. Naive CD4+ cells were CD45RA-selected; the remaining cells were memory. V usage is TRBV11-2 and J usage is TRBJ2-7, with D unresolved. Sequencing was performed on memory CD4+ T cells from PBMCs. As to subset: CD45RA-negative fraction. This TCR was sampled from a man between 18 and 29 years old in good health. Some clones in this sample may be carry-over from other donors' samples. CDR3 protein: CASSLDGSFYEQYF. DNA for the CDR3: TGTGCCAGCAGCTTAGACGGCAGCTTCTACGAGCAGTACTTC.